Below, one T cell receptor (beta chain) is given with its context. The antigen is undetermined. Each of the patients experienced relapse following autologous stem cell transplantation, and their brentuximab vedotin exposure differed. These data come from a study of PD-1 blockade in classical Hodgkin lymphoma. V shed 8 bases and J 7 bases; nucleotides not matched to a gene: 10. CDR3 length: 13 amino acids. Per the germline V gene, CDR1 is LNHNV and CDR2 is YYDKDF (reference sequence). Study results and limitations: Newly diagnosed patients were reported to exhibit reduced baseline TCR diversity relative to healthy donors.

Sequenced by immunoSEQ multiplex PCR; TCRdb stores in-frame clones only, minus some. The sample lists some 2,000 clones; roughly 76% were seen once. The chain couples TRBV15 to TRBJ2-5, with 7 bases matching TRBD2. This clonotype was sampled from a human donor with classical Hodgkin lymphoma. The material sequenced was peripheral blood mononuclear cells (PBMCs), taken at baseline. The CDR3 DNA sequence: TGTGCCACCCGGCGGGGGTCTCTGGGGACCCAGTACTTC. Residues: CATRRGSLGTQYF.